This T cell receptor (beta chain) was sequenced during a study of graft-versus-host responses after intestinal transplantation. Study context: Multivisceral, liver-intestinal, or isolated intestinal grafts went to recipients. All recipients were given anti-thymocyte globulin induction, and tacrolimus and steroids were then administered for three to four years.

Broader study findings: Ileal or blood samples showed some GvH clones first, and such clones were also found in recipient marrow. Association was observed between peak circulating GvH clone levels and early post-transplant HvG declines.

Some clones are missing from TCRdb's copy, which holds only in-frame ones; the method was immunoSEQ multiplex PCR. The table has 21,000 or so clones, roughly 89% seen once. V lost 6 bases and J lost 6; bases outside the gene matches: 7. Germline V gene data show CDR1 as MNHEY and CDR2 as SMNVEV (reference sequence). The CDR3 consists of 13 residues. Notes on this clone: What it binds is not known.

Sequenced material: PBMCs, taken roughly 64 days after intestinal transplantation. The clonotype comes from a human patient who received an intestinal transplant, so some T cells may come from the graft donor. The V gene is TRBV27, the J gene TRBJ1-2, with 7 bases that match TRBD1. DNA of the CDR3: TGTGCCAGCAGCACATACGACAGGGATGGCTACACCTTC. The encoded protein is CASSTYDRDGYTF.